This T cell receptor beta chain stems from a study of tumor-infiltrating lymphocytes in primary liver carcinoma. Whole-study results and caveats: Relative to blood, tumors carried a significantly larger fraction of the repertoire in their top 250 clones (p = 0.039).

A note on this clonotype: Its specificity is unknown.

Starting from approximately 470 ng of total RNA, TCR beta cDNA was produced with a primer in the constant region. TCR beta libraries came from three nested multiplex PCR rounds using slightly modified ARM-PCR. Both of the initial two PCR rounds ran for 10 cycles and employed TRBV1-TRBV30 forward primers alongside a C-beta reverse primer. TCRdb called the multiplex PCR reads again in MiXCR, with one record for every CDR3 protein. The data show tens of thousands of distinct CDR3 sequences, with approximately 70% seen just once and around 19% held by the top ten. The CDR3 spans 15 residues. Germline CDR1 reads SGHAT; CDR2 reads FQNNGV. From unsorted bulk tissue weighing roughly 18-31 mg, DNA and RNA were co-extracted.

Sequenced: liver tumor tissue from sampling region 1. Subset of the sample: tumor region T1, superior pole. The rearrangement joins TRBV11-2 to TRBJ2-3; perhaps TRBD1 as D (5 bases). This receptor was identified in a man in his forties with primary liver carcinoma and hepatitis B virus infection. Here the CDR3 DNA reads TGTGCTGGCAGCTTAGAGATAGGGGGCACAGATACGCAGTATTTT. Translating gives CAGSLEIGGTDTQYF.